Here is one T cell receptor (beta chain) with its context. This sample stems from a study of T cells expressing NK-cell markers. The CDR3 length is 14 residues. TCRdb reworked the 5' RACE reads into one entry per CDR3 protein, no DNA. The table for this sample gives about 160,000 distinct CDR3 sequences. Sequences were obtained from blood T cells: a sorted CD56 or NKG2C T cell subset, CD4+ or CD8+ T cells, or bulk PBMC T cells (not recorded which). The chain uses TRBV12-3 or TRBV12-4 and TRBJ1-4. This TCR was sampled from a man aged 18 to 70 in good health. The CDR3 loop is CASSSEDRNEKLFF.